This TCR beta chain was sequenced during a study of T cell responses to AZD1222 COVID-19 vaccine. This clone was seen only a few times. Germline V lookup: CDR1 LGHNT, CDR2 FRNRAP. The CDR3 is made up of 15 amino acids. Between the trimmed V and J ends, which lost 1 base and 4 bases, there was a span of 13 bases. Sequencing used immunoSEQ multiplex PCR; TCRdb keeps in-frame clones, though not all of them. Among approximately 120,000 clones listed, roughly 87% were seen once. The rearrangement uses TRBV12-5 and TRBJ1-1; no firm D call. The TCR originated in an adult who received the AZD1222 COVID-19 vaccine. Sequenced material: peripheral blood, taken 28 days after the second AZD1222 dose. The CDR3 reads CASGLAQRASTEAFF. CDR3 coding DNA: TGTGCTAGTGGTTTGGCCCAAAGGGCCAGCACTGAAGCTTTCTTT.